This T cell receptor (beta chain) was captured by sequencing in a study of T cells in women clearing cervical HPV infection. Concerning this clone itself: The antigen remains undetermined. The read comes to an end 3 residues before the CDR3 does, leaving the germline J gene to fill in the end.

Sequencing used immunoSEQ multiplex PCR; TCRdb keeps in-frame clones, though not all of them. This repertoire includes around 41,000 clones. The study, taken as a whole, reports: Effector/memory and HPV-specific T cells were not isolated, and association timing is unknown.

The CDR3 is 14 residues long. Trimming at V came to 3 bases and at J to 1 base, leaving 1 base not matched to a gene. CDR1 and CDR2 (germline): PRHDT, FYEKMQ (reference sequence). This receptor was taken from a woman aged 18 to 75 with a cervical HPV16 infection that either progressed to CIN3+ or cleared (not recorded which). The sequenced sample was blood buffy coat. The gene calls are TRBV13 and TRBJ2-5, with 8 bases identical to TRBD2. Partial CDR3 DNA: TGTGCCAGCAGCTTGCGGGGGGTCCAAGAGACC. It encodes CASSLRGVQET. The whole CDR3 region reads CASSLRGVQETQYF.